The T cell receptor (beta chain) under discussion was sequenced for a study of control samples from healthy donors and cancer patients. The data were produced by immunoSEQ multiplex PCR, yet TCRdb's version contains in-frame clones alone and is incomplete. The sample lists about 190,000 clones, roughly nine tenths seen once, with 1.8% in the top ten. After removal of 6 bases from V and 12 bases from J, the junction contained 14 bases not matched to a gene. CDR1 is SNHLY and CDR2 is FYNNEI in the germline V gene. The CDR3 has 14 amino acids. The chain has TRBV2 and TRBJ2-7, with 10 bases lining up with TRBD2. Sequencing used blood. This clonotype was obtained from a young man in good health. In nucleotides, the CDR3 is TGTGCCAGCAGCCCCCGACTAGCGGGCTCAGGGGGGTACTTC. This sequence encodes CASSPRLAGSGGYF.